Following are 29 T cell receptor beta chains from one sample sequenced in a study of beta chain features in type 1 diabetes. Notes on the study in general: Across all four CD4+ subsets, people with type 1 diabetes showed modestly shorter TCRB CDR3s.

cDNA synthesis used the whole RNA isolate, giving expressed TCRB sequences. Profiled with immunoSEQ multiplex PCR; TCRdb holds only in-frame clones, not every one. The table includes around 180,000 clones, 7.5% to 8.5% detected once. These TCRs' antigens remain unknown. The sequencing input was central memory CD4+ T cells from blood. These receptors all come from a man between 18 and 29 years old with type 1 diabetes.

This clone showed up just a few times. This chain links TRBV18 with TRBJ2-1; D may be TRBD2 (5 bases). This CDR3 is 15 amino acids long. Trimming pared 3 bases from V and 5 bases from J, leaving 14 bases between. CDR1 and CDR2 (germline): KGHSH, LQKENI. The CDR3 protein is CASSPSREPHNEQFF. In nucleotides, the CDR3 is TGTGCCAGCTCACCGTCGAGGGAGCCCCACAATGAGCAGTTCTTC.

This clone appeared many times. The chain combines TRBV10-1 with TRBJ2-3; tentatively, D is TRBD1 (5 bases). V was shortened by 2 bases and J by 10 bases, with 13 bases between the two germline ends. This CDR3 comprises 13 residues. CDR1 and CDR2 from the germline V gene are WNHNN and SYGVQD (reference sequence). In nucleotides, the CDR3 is TGCGCCAGCAGTGAGAATACAGGCTCGCCGCAGTATTTT. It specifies CASSENTGSPQYF.

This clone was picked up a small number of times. CDR3 protein: CAWSVQGAGEKLFF. The CDR3 coding sequence is TGTGCCTGGAGTGTCCAGGGGGCAGGGGAAAAACTGTTTTTT. The chain links TRBV30 to TRBJ1-4; 8 positions agree with TRBD1. Per the germline V gene, CDR1 is GTSNPN and CDR2 is SVGIG (reference sequence). The CDR3 extends over 14 amino acids. The trim removed 0 bases at V and 8 bases at J, leaving 5 bases unmatched.

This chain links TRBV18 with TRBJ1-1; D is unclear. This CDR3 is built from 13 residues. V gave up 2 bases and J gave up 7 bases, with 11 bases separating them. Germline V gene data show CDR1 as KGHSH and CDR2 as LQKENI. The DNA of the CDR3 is TGTGCCAGCTCACCAAGCGCCTCGAATGAAGCTTTCTTT. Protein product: CASSPSASNEAFF.

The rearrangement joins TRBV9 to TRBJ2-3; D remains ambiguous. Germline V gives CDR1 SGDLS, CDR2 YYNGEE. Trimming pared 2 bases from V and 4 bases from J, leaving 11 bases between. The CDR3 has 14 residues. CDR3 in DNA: TGTGCCAGCAGCGTCTCTATTGGGCCAGATACGCAGTATTTT. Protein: CASSVSIGPDTQYF.

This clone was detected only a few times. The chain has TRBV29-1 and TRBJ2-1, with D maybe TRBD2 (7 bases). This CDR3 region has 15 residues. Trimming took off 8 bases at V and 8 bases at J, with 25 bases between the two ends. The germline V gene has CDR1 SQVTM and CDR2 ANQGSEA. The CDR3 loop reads CSISERGGASYEQFF. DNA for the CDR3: TGCAGCATCTCCGAGAGGGGGGGGGCCTCCTATGAGCAGTTCTTC.

The CDR3, as DNA: TGTGCCAGCAGCCTGTGGACTAGCGGGAGATTCCACGAGCAGTACTTC. Encoded protein: CASSLWTSGRFHEQYF. The genes are TRBV7-2 and TRBJ2-5; TRBD2 aligns across 13 bases. The DNA end lines up better with TRBJ2-7; the J call may be wrong. Germline CDR1 reads SGHTA; CDR2 reads FQGNSA. The CDR3 is 16 residues long.

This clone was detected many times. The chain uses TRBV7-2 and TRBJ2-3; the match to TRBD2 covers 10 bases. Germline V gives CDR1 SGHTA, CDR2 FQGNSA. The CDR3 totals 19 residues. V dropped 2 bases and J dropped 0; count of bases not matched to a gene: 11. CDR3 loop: CASSLRSSGGSTSTDTQYF. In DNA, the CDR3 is TGTGCCAGCAGCTTAAGGTCTAGCGGGGGATCAACTAGCACAGATACGCAGTATTTT.

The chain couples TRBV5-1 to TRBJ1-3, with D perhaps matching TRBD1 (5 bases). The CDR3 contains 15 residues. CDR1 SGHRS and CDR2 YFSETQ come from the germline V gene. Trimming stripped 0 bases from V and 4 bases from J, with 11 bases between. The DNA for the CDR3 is TGCGCCAGCAGCTTGGGGGGCTCCGACGGAAACACCATATATTTT. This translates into CASSLGGSDGNTIYF.

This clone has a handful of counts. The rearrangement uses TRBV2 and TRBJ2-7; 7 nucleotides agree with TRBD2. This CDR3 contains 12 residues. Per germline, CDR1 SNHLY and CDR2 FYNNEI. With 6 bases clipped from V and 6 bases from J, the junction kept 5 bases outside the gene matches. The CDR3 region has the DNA TGTGCCAGCAGCCAACTAGCGATCGAGCAGTACTTC. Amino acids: CASSQLAIEQYF. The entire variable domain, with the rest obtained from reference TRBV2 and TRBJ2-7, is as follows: EPEVTQTPSHQVTQMGQEVILRCVPISNHLYFYWYRQILGQKVEFLVSFYNNEISEKSEIFDDQFSVERPDGSNFTLKIRSTKLEDSAMYFCASSQLAIEQYFGPGTRLTVT.

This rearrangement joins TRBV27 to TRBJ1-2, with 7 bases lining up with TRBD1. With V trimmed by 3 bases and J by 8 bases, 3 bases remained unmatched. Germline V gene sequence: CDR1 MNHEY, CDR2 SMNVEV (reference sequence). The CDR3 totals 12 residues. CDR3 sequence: CASSFSGGGYTF. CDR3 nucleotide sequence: TGTGCCAGCAGTTTTTCAGGGGGGGGCTACACCTTC.

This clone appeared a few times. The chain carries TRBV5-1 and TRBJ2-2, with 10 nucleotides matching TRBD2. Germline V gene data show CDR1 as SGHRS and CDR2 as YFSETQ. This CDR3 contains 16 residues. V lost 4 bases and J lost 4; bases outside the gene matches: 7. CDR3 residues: CASSPRTSGTTGELFF. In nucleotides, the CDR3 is TGCGCCAGCAGCCCGAGGACTAGCGGAACCACCGGGGAGCTGTTTTTT.

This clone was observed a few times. Here the CDR3 reads CASSQTEFTSGNTIYF. In DNA form, the CDR3 reads TGTGCCAGCAGCCAGACAGAATTCACCTCTGGAAACACCATATATTTT. The chain joins TRBV14 to TRBJ1-3; the D gene is possibly TRBD1 (5 bases). The V gene's germline CDR1 is SGHDN and CDR2 FVKESK. CDR3 length: 16 amino acids. V lost 3 bases to trimming and J lost 0 bases, with 12 bases between them.

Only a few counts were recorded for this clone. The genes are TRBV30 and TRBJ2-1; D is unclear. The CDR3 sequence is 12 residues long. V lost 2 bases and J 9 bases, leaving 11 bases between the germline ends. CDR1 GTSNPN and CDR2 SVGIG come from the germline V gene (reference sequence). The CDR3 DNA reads TGTGCCTGGAGTTTTAGTCGTGGTGAGCAGTTCTTC. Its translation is CAWSFSRGEQFF.

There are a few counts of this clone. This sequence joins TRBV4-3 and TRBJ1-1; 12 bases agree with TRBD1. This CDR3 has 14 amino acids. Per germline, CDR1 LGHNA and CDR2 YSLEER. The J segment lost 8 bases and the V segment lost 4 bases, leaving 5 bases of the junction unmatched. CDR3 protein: CASSRGQGADEAFF. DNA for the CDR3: TGCGCCAGCAGCCGGGGACAGGGGGCGGACGAAGCTTTCTTT.

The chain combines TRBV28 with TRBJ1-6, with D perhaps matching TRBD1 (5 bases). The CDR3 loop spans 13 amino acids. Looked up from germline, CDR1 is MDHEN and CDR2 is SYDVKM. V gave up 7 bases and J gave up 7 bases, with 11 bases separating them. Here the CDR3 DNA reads TGTGCCAGCACCGAGACAGCGAATTCACCCCTCCACTTT. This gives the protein CASTETANSPLHF. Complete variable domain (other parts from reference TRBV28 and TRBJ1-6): DVKVTQSSRYLVKRTGEKVFLECVQDMDHENMFWYRQDPGLGLRLIYFSYDVKMKEKGDIPEGYSVSREKKERFSLILESASTNQTSMYLCASTETANSPLHFGNGTRLTVT.

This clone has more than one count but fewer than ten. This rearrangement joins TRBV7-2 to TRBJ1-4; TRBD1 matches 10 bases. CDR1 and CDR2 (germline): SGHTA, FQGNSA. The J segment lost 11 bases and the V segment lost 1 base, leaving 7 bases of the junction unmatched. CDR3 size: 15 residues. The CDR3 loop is CASSLDGTGAKKLFF. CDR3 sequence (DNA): TGTGCCAGCAGCTTAGATGGGACAGGGGCGAAGAAACTGTTTTTT.

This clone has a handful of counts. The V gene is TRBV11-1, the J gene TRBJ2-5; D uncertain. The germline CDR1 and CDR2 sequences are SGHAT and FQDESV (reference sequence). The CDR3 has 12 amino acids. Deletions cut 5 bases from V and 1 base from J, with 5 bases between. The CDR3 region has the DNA TGTGCCAGCAGCCCCAGCCAAGAGACCCAGTACTTC. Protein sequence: CASSPSQETQYF.

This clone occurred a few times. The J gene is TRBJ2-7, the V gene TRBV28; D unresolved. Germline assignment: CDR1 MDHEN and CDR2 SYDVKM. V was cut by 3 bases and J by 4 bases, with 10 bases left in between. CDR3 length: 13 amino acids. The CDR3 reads CASSFVVTYEQYF. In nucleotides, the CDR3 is TGTGCCAGCAGTTTCGTTGTTACATACGAGCAGTACTTC.

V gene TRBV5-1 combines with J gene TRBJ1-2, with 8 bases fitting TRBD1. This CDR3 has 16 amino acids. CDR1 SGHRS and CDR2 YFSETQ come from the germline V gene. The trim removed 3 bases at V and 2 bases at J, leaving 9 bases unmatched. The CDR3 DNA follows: TGCGCCAGCAGCTCCCGGACAGGGAATCAGAACTATGGCTACACCTTC. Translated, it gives CASSSRTGNQNYGYTF.

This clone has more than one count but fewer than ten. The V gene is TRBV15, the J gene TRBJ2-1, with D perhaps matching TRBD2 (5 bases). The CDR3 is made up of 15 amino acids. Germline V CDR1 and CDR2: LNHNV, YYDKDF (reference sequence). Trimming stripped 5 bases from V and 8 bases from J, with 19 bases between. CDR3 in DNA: TGTGCCACCAGCCCACCCTCCCCGGGAATCGATGAGCAGTTCTTC. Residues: CATSPPSPGIDEQFF.

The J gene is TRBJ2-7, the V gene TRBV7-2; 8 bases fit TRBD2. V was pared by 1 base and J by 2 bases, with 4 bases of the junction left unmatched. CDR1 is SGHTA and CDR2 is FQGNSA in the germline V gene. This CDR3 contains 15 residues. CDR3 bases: TGTGCCAGCAGCTTAGAAGGGACTAGGCCCTACGAGCAGTACTTC. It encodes CASSLEGTRPYEQYF.

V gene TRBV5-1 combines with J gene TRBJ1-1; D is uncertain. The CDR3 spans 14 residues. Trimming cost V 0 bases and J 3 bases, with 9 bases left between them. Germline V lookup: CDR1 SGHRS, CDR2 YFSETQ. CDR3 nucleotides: TGCGCCAGCAGCTTGGTGGGCAGCTACACTGAAGCTTTCTTT. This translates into CASSLVGSYTEAFF. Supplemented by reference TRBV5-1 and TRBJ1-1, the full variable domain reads KAGVTQTPRYLIKTRGQQVTLSCSPISGHRSVSWYQQTPGQGLQFLFEYFSETQRNKGNFPGRFSGRQFSNSRSEMNVSTLELGDSALYLCASSLVGSYTEAFFGQGTRLTVV.

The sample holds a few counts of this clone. CDR3 bases: TGTGCCAGCAGCTTGCTGGGGACTAGCCCAGATACGCAGTATTTT. Protein product: CASSLLGTSPDTQYF. The chain carries TRBV7-2 and TRBJ2-3, with 9 bases that match TRBD2. The V gene's germline CDR1 is SGHTA and CDR2 FQGNSA. The V segment lost 3 bases and the J segment 4 bases; nucleotides outside the gene matches: 5. This CDR3 region has 15 residues. Looking up the rest from reference TRBV7-2 and TRBJ2-3 gives the full variable domain: GAGVSQSPSNKVTEKGKDVELRCDPISGHTALYWYRQSLGQGLEFLIYFQGNSAPDKSGLPSDRFSAERTGGSVSTLTIQRTQQEDSAVYLCASSLLGTSPDTQYFGPGTRLTVL.

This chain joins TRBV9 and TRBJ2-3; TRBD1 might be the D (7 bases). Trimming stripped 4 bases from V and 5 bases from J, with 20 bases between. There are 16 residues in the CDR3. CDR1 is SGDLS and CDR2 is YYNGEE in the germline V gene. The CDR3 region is CASSPPRGARQDTQYF. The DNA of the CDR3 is TGTGCCAGCAGCCCCCCCAGGGGGGCCCGGCAAGATACGCAGTATTTT.

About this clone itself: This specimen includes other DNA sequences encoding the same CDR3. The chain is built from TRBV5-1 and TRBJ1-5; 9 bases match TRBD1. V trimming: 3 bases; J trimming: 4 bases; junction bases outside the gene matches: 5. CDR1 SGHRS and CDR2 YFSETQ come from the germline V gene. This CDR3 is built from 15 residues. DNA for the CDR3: TGCGCCAGCAGCTCGGACGGACAGGGGAATCAGCCCCAGCATTTT. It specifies CASSSDGQGNQPQHF. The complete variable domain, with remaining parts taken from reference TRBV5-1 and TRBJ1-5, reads KAGVTQTPRYLIKTRGQQVTLSCSPISGHRSVSWYQQTPGQGLQFLFEYFSETQRNKGNFPGRFSGRQFSNSRSEMNVSTLELGDSALYLCASSSDGQGNQPQHFGDGTRLSIL.

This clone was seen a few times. CDR3 region: CSVMGQTYGYTF. The CDR3 DNA reads TGCAGCGTGATGGGACAGACCTATGGCTACACCTTC. The rearrangement uses TRBV29-1 and TRBJ1-2; 7 bases map to TRBD1. Trimming took 6 bases from V and 4 from J; bases not matched to a gene: 5. Germline lookup yields CDR1 SQVTM and CDR2 ANQGSEA. This CDR3 has 12 residues.

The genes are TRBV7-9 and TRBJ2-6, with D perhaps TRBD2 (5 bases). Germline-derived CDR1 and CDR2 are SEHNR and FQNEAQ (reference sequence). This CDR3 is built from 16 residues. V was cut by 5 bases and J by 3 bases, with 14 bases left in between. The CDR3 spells CASSLRVGVGANVLTF. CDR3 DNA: TGTGCCAGCAGCCTGAGAGTCGGGGTTGGGGCCAACGTCCTGACTTTC. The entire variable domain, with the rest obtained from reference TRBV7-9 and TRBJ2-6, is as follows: DTGVSQNPRHKITKRGQNVTFRCDPISEHNRLYWYRQTLGQGPEFLTYFQNEAQLEKSRLLSDRFSAERPKGSFSTLEIQRTEQGDSAMYLCASSLRVGVGANVLTFGAGSRLTVL.

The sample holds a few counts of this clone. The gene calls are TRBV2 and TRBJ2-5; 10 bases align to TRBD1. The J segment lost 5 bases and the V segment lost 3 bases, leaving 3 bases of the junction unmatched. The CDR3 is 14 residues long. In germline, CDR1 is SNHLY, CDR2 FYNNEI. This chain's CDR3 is CASSDETGGETQYF. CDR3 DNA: TGTGCCAGCAGTGACGAGACAGGGGGCGAGACCCAGTACTTC.